The 27 T cell receptor beta chains below come from one sample, sequenced in a study of STAT3 mutations in large granular lymphocyte leukemia. Their antigen targets remain unknown. Clones were read by immunoSEQ multiplex PCR, and TCRdb kept only the in-frame ones, dropping some. The sample contains over a thousand clones, more than 70% of which appear only once. Regarding the study as a whole: In T-cell large granular lymphocyte leukemia, about half of patients showed multiple immunodominant subclonotypes.

The source material was peripheral blood mononuclear cells. The receptors derive from a man aged 45-65 years with T-cell large granular lymphocyte leukemia. Some clones in this sample may be carry-over from other donors' samples.

The J gene is TRBJ2-1, the V gene TRBV4-3; D is undetermined. Trimming shortened V by 0 bases and J by 4 bases, and 7 bases separated the two germline ends. This CDR3 spans 14 amino acids. CDR1 and CDR2 from the germline V gene are LGHNA and YSLEER. CDR3 in amino acids: CASSQDVGYNEQFF. The CDR3 DNA reads as TGCGCCAGCAGCCAAGATGTGGGATACAATGAGCAGTTCTTC.

In this sample, this clone turned up once. The chain couples TRBV5-1 to TRBJ1-6, with D unresolved. V lost 1 base and J 7 bases, leaving 15 bases between the germline ends. The CDR3 spans 16 residues. Looked up from germline, CDR1 is SGHRS and CDR2 is YFSETQ. The CDR3 nucleotides are TGCGCCAGCAGCTTGACCAGTGGAACCCCAAATTCACCCCTCCACTTT. This codes for CASSLTSGTPNSPLHF.

The chain recombines TRBV5-1 with TRBJ2-7; no clear D. The CDR3 has 12 residues. The V end lost 2 bases, the J end lost 3 bases, and 6 bases lay between the germline ends. In germline, CDR1 is SGHRS, CDR2 YFSETQ. CDR3: CASSFGDYEQYF. CDR3 DNA sequence: TGCGCCAGCAGCTTCGGAGACTACGAGCAGTACTTC.

The V gene is TRBV5-1, the J gene TRBJ2-1, with 7 bases aligning to TRBD2. This CDR3 contains 15 residues. V shed 0 bases, J shed 4 bases, and the junction held 4 bases outside the gene matches. Germline V lookup: CDR1 SGHRS, CDR2 YFSETQ. The CDR3 spells CASSLEGGPYNEQFF. Here the CDR3 DNA reads TGCGCCAGCAGCTTGGAGGGAGGGCCATACAATGAGCAGTTCTTC. Variable domain in full (rest from reference TRBV5-1 and TRBJ2-1): KAGVTQTPRYLIKTRGQQVTLSCSPISGHRSVSWYQQTPGQGLQFLFEYFSETQRNKGNFPGRFSGRQFSNSRSEMNVSTLELGDSALYLCASSLEGGPYNEQFFGPGTRLTVL.

The J gene is TRBJ2-7, the V gene TRBV6-5; D is unresolved. The CDR3 extends over 12 amino acids. Trimming stripped 4 bases from V and 2 bases from J, with 6 bases between. In germline, CDR1 is MNHEY, CDR2 SVGAGI. Written as DNA, the CDR3 is TGTGCCAGCAGTTCCTCAACCTACGAGCAGTACTTC. Amino acids: CASSSSTYEQYF.

The V call is TRBV5-1, the J call TRBJ1-2, with no clear D. The CDR3 runs 14 residues. V dropped 4 bases and J dropped 0 bases, with 10 bases sitting between them. CDR1 and CDR2 (germline): SGHRS, YFSETQ. CDR3 in DNA: TGCGCCAGCAGCGTTGGGCCATCTAACTATGGCTACACCTTC. This encodes CASSVGPSNYGYTF.

This clone is large in the sample. The V call is TRBV5-8, the J call TRBJ1-2, with D perhaps TRBD1 (5 bases). In germline, CDR1 is SGHTS, CDR2 YDEGEE. The CDR3 contains 14 residues. V was cut by 0 bases and J by 8 bases, with 14 bases left in between. CDR3 sequence reads: CASSLGGLRVGYTF. The CDR3 DNA follows: TGTGCCAGCAGCTTGGGGGGCCTGAGGGTCGGCTACACCTTC. Full variable domain (outside the CDR3, taken from reference TRBV5-8 and TRBJ1-2): EAGVTQSPTHLIKTRGQQATLRCSPISGHTSVYWYQQALGLGLQFLLWYDEGEERNRGNFPPRFSGRQFPNYSSELNVNALELEDSALYLCASSLGGLRVGYTFGSGTRLTVV.

This sequence joins TRBV13 and TRBJ1-6; 9 positions agree with TRBD1. V gave up 0 bases and J gave up 10 bases; unmatched junction bases: 4. The germline V gene encodes CDR1 PRHDT and CDR2 FYEKMQ (reference sequence). The CDR3 is 15 residues long. The CDR3 bases are TGTGCCAGCAGCTTAGGACAGGGGGCTGGGTCACCCCTCCACTTT. It yields the protein CASSLGQGAGSPLHF.

In its sample, this clone was seen a few times. The V and J genes are TRBV5-5 and TRBJ2-5; possibly TRBD2 for D (6 bases). The V end lost 3 bases, the J end lost 5 bases, and 11 bases lay between the germline ends. In germline, CDR1 is SGHKS, CDR2 YYEKEE (reference sequence). There are 13 residues in the CDR3. The CDR3 DNA reads TGTGCCAGCAGCTGGGGGGACGCGGAGACCCAGTACTTC. It codes for CASSWGDAETQYF. The complete variable domain, with remaining parts taken from reference TRBV5-5 and TRBJ2-5, reads DAGVTQSPTHLIKTRGQQVTLRCSPISGHKSVSWYQQVLGQGPQFIFQYYEKEERGRGNFPDRFSARQFPNYSSELNVNALLLGDSALYLCASSWGDAETQYFGPGTRLLVL.

This chain links TRBV18 with TRBJ2-7; TRBD1 agrees at 7 bases. The CDR3 extends over 15 amino acids. CDR1 and CDR2 from the germline V gene are KGHSH and LQKENI. The V gene end was trimmed by 2 bases and the J gene end by 7 bases; junction bases not matched to a gene: 11. The DNA of the CDR3 is TGTGCCAGCTCACCAGTACAGGGGCCCCTAGGTGAGCAGTACTTC. Translated, it gives CASSPVQGPLGEQYF.

The rearrangement joins TRBV6-5 to TRBJ1-6; unclear D gene. The germline V gene encodes CDR1 MNHEY and CDR2 SVGAGI. This CDR3 contains 14 residues. The V end lost 2 bases, the J end lost 4 bases, and 6 bases lay between the germline ends. CDR3 loop: CASSYGSYNSPLHF. DNA of the CDR3: TGTGCCAGCAGTTACGGGTCGTATAATTCACCCCTCCACTTT.

The rearrangement joins TRBV5-1 to TRBJ2-5, with a possible D match to TRBD1 (6 bases). This CDR3 contains 13 residues. Germline CDR1 is SGHRS and CDR2 is YFSETQ. V was clipped by 4 bases and J by 5 bases, with 12 bases between them. The DNA of the CDR3 is TGCGCCAGCAGCCACAGGGTTGGGGAGACCCAGTACTTC. It specifies CASSHRVGETQYF.

The rearrangement joins TRBV5-1 to TRBJ1-6, with D perhaps matching TRBD1 (5 bases). CDR1 and CDR2 from the germline V gene are SGHRS and YFSETQ. This CDR3 contains 15 residues. Trimming took 5 bases from V and 0 from J, leaving 9 bases between them. Here the CDR3 reads CASRVDSSYNSPLHF. CDR3 DNA: TGCGCCAGCAGGGTCGACAGCTCCTATAATTCACCCCTCCACTTT.

Comments on this clone: Sequence at one end of the junction differs from germline and may be a read error. This sequence joins TRBV29-1 and TRBJ1-4; D remains ambiguous. Per the germline V gene, CDR1 is SQVTM and CDR2 is ANQGSEA. The CDR3 is 12 residues long. CDR3 nucleotides: TGCAGCGTTGAATCAGCCAATGCAAAACTGTTTTTT. Its translation: CSVESANAKLFF.

This rearrangement joins TRBV5-1 to TRBJ2-3; the D gene is possibly TRBD2 (6 bases). Trimming pared 0 bases from V and 3 bases from J, leaving 17 bases between. CDR3 length: 17 amino acids. CDR1 is SGHRS, CDR2 YFSETQ, per germline. In nucleotides, the CDR3 is TGCGCCAGCAGCTTGGCCCGGCGGGGCAGTGGAACAGATACGCAGTATTTT. It codes for CASSLARRGSGTDTQYF. The full variable domain, in which reference TRBV5-1 and TRBJ2-3 provide the parts outside the CDR3, is KAGVTQTPRYLIKTRGQQVTLSCSPISGHRSVSWYQQTPGQGLQFLFEYFSETQRNKGNFPGRFSGRQFSNSRSEMNVSTLELGDSALYLCASSLARRGSGTDTQYFGPGTRLTVL.

The chain joins TRBV23-1 to TRBJ1-4; 7 positions agree with TRBD1. TRBV23-1 is annotated as an ORF whose role is uncertain. There are 17 residues in the CDR3. Unmatched junction bases numbered 8, after V lost 4 bases and J lost 0 bases. CDR3 sequence: CASSRRDSPATNEKLFF. CDR3 sequence (DNA): TGCGCCAGCAGTCGGCGGGACAGCCCCGCAACTAATGAAAAACTGTTTTTT.

This chain connects TRBV18 to TRBJ1-4, with 7 bases identical to TRBD1. V dropped 1 base and J dropped 0; count of bases not matched to a gene: 5. In germline, CDR1 is KGHSH, CDR2 LQKENI. This CDR3 comprises 17 residues. The CDR3 DNA reads as TGTGCCAGCTCACCACAGGGGGCACGAACAACTAATGAAAAACTGTTTTTT. This gives the protein CASSPQGARTTNEKLFF.

The chain is built from TRBV9 and TRBJ2-1; D is unclear. Trimming shortened V by 0 bases and J by 9 bases, and 4 bases separated the two germline ends. Germline CDR1 and CDR2: SGDLS and YYNGEE. This CDR3 spans 11 amino acids. CDR3 bases: TGTGCCAGCAGCGTAGCGAGTGAGCAGTTCTTC. Translation gives CASSVASEQFF.

This clone appeared a single time. The chain uses TRBV28 and TRBJ2-7; D is uncertain. The germline gives CDR1 MDHEN, CDR2 SYDVKM. Trimming shortened V by 5 bases and J by 7 bases, and 18 bases separated the two germline ends. CDR3 length: 14 residues. CDR3 coding DNA: TGTGCCAGCAGTCCCACCCGGGCAGGATGGGAGCAGTACTTC. Its protein is CASSPTRAGWEQYF. Looking up the rest from reference TRBV28 and TRBJ2-7 gives the full variable domain: DVKVTQSSRYLVKRTGEKVFLECVQDMDHENMFWYRQDPGLGLRLIYFSYDVKMKEKGDIPEGYSVSREKKERFSLILESASTNQTSMYLCASSPTRAGWEQYFGPGTRLTVT.

The genes are TRBV5-1 and TRBJ1-4, with D possibly being TRBD1 (6 bases). This CDR3 has 14 amino acids. CDR1 is SGHRS and CDR2 is YFSETQ in the germline V gene. V dropped 2 bases and J dropped 4 bases, with 9 bases sitting between them. CDR3 DNA sequence: TGCGCCAGCAGCTTCGGACAGCTTAATGAAAAACTGTTTTTT. It encodes CASSFGQLNEKLFF.

This clone appeared once. V gene TRBV29-1 combines with J gene TRBJ1-2; 9 bases match TRBD1. Per germline, CDR1 SQVTM and CDR2 ANQGSEA. The CDR3 is made up of 12 amino acids. With 3 bases clipped from V and 7 bases from J, the junction kept 3 bases outside the gene matches. This CDR3 reads CSVEGTGFGYTF. In DNA, the CDR3 is TGCAGCGTTGAGGGGACAGGGTTTGGCTACACCTTC.

The chain uses TRBV18 and TRBJ1-1; 11 nucleotides match TRBD1. The germline V gene encodes CDR1 KGHSH and CDR2 LQKENI. V was clipped by 5 bases and J by 3 bases; unmatched bases: 2. This CDR3 is built from 14 residues. This chain's CDR3 is CASSKGQGDTEAFF. The DNA of the CDR3 is TGTGCCAGCTCAAAGGGACAGGGGGACACTGAAGCTTTCTTT.

The V call is TRBV5-1, the J call TRBJ1-2, with D possibly TRBD1 on 5 matching bases. Germline loops: CDR1 SGHRS, CDR2 YFSETQ. The CDR3 spans 15 residues. The ends were cut back, 1 base at V and 0 bases at J, with 10 bases in the middle. The CDR3 spells CASSLSGLPNYGYTF. CDR3 sequence (DNA): TGCGCCAGCAGCTTGTCAGGGCTACCTAACTATGGCTACACCTTC. Drawing the rest from reference TRBV5-1 and TRBJ1-2, the complete variable domain is KAGVTQTPRYLIKTRGQQVTLSCSPISGHRSVSWYQQTPGQGLQFLFEYFSETQRNKGNFPGRFSGRQFSNSRSEMNVSTLELGDSALYLCASSLSGLPNYGYTFGSGTRLTVV.

The rearrangement links TRBV5-1 to TRBJ2-7, with 9 bases fitting TRBD1. The CDR3 spans 16 residues. Germline CDR1 reads SGHRS; CDR2 reads YFSETQ. V lost 0 bases and J lost 2; bases outside the gene matches: 6. The CDR3 region is CASSLGDRVFAYEQYF. The CDR3 DNA follows: TGCGCCAGCAGCTTGGGGGACAGGGTTTTCGCCTACGAGCAGTACTTC.

The J gene is TRBJ1-6, the V gene TRBV27; 7 bases line up with TRBD1. Per germline, CDR1 MNHEY and CDR2 SMNVEV (reference sequence). Trimming removed 2 bases from V and 8 bases from J; junction bases left unmatched: 15. CDR3 size: 18 residues. This chain's CDR3 is CASSLAKMTGFIYSPLHF. As DNA, the CDR3 is TGTGCCAGCAGTTTAGCTAAAATGACAGGGTTCATATATTCACCCCTCCACTTT.

V gene TRBV28 combines with J gene TRBJ1-5; no clear D gene. Germline-derived CDR1 and CDR2 are MDHEN and SYDVKM. The germline V and J ends were trimmed by 1 base and 6 bases, with 7 bases remaining between them. This CDR3 has 13 amino acids. CDR3 nucleotides: TGTGCCAGCAGTTTATCGAGGGCTCAGCCCCAGCATTTT. The encoded protein is CASSLSRAQPQHF.

The chain is built from TRBV15 and TRBJ2-7; D remains unclear. CDR1 is LNHNV and CDR2 is YYDKDF in the germline V gene (reference sequence). This CDR3 spans 14 amino acids. Trimming stripped 3 bases from V and 7 bases from J, with 16 bases between. Here the CDR3 reads CATSREQDGREQYF. DNA for the CDR3: TGTGCCACCAGCAGGGAGCAGGACGGCAGGGAGCAGTACTTC.